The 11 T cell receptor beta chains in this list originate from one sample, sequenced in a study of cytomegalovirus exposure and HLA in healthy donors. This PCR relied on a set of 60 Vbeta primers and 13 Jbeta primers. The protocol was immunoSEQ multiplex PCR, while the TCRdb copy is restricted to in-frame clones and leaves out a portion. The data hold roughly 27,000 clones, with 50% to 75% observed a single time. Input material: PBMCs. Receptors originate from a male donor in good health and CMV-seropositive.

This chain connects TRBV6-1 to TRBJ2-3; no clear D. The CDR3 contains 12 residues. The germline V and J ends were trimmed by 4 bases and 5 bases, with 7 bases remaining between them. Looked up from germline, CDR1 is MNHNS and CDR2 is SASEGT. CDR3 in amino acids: CASSAPRDTQYF. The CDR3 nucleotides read TGTGCCAGCAGTGCCCCCCGAGATACGCAGTATTTT.

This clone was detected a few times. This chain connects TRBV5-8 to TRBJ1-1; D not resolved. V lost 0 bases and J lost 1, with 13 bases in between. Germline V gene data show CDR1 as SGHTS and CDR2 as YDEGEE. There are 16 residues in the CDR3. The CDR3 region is CASSLAGGPTNTEAFF. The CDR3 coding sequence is TGTGCCAGCAGCTTGGCCGGAGGGCCGACGAACACTGAAGCTTTCTTT.

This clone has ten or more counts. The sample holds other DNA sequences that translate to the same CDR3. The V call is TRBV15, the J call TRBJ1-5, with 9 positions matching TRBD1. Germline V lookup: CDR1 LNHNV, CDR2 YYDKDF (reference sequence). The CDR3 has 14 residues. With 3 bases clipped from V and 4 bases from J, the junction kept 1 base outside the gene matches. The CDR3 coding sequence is TGTGCCACCAGCAGGGACAGGGGTAATCAGCCCCAGCATTTT. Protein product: CATSRDRGNQPQHF.

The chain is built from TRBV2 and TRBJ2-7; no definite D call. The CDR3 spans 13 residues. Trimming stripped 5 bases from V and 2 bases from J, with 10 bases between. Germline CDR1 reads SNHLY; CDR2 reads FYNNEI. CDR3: CASSRGDAYEQYF. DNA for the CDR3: TGTGCCAGCAGTAGAGGAGATGCCTACGAGCAGTACTTC.

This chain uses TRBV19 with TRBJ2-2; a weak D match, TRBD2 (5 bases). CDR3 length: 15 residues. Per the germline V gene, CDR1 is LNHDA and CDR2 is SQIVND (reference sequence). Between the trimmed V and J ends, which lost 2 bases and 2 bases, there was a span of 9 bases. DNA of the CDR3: TGTGCCAGTAGTATATCCGGGATAAACACCGGGGAGCTGTTTTTT. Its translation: CASSISGINTGELFF.

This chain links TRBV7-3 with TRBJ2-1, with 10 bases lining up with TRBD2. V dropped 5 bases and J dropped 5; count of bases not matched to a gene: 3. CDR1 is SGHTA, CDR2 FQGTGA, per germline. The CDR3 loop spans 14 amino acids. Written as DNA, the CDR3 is TGTGCCAGCAGCATGGGACTAGCGAACAATGAGCAGTTCTTC. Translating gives CASSMGLANNEQFF. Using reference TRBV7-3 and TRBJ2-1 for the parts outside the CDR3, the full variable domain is GAGVSQTPSNKVTEKGKYVELRCDPISGHTALYWYRQSLGQGPEFLIYFQGTGAADDSGLPNDRFFAVRPEGSVSTLKIQRTERGDSAVYLCASSMGLANNEQFFGPGTRLTVL.

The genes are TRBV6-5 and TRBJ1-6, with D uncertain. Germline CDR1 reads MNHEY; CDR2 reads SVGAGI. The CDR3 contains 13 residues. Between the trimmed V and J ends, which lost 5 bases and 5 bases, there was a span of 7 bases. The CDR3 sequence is CASSLKNNSPLHF. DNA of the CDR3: TGTGCCAGCAGTCTAAAAAATAATTCACCCCTCCACTTT.

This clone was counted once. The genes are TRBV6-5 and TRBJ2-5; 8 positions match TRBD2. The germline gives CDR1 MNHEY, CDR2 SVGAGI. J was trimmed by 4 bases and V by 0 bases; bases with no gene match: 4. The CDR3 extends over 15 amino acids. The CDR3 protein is CASSYSRRGAETQYF. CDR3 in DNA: TGTGCCAGCAGTTACTCTAGGCGGGGGGCAGAGACCCAGTACTTC.

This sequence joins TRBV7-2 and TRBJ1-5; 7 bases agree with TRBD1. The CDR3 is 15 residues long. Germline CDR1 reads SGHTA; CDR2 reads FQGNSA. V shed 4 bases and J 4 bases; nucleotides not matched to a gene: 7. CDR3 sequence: CASSYHTGANQPQHF. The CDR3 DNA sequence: TGTGCCAGCAGCTATCATACAGGGGCTAATCAGCCCCAGCATTTT.

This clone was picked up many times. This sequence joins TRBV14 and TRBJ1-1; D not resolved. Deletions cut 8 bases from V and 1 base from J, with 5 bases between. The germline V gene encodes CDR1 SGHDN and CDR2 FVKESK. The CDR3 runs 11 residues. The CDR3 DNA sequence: TGTGCCAGCCGGGGGAACACTGAAGCTTTCTTT. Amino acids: CASRGNTEAFF.

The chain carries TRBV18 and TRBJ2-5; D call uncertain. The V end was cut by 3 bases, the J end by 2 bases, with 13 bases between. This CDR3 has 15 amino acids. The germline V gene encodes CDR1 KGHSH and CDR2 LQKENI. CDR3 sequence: CASSPYVAVQETQYF. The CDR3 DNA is TGTGCCAGCTCACCGTACGTAGCAGTGCAAGAGACCCAGTACTTC.